The sequence of this TCR beta chain was determined in a study of cytomegalovirus exposure and HLA in healthy donors. J gave up 8 bases and V 0 bases, and 7 bases lay outside the gene matches. The CDR3 has 16 amino acids. Germline V CDR1 and CDR2: SGHRS, YFSETQ. PCR was performed using 60 Vbeta and 13 Jbeta primers. Repertoires were generated with immunoSEQ multiplex PCR, while TCRdb's copy carries only in-frame clones and drops some. This table holds approximately 92,000 clones, about 86% found once. Sequencing was performed on PBMCs. This rearrangement joins TRBV5-1 to TRBJ2-1; TRBD2 matches at 11 bases. The clonotype comes from a woman in her 70s in good health and CMV-seropositive. Here the CDR3 reads CASSLVLAGGKDEQFF. CDR3 sequence (DNA): TGCGCCAGCAGCTTGGTTCTAGCGGGAGGAAAGGATGAGCAGTTCTTC.